Detailed here is one T cell receptor beta chain. This specimen belongs to a study of CD8+CD57+ T cells in acquired aplastic anemia. Study-level information: CD4+ and CD8+ cells, once sorted, gave DNA averaging approximately 3 ug.

Genomic DNA templated the TCR beta VDJ and CDR3 profiling. Each CDR3 protein gets one entry after TCRdb re-called the reads with MiXCR. The data hold fewer than 250,000 distinct CDR3 sequences, with less than 70% observed a single time. CDR1 and CDR2 (germline): LNHNV, YYDKDF (reference sequence). V was clipped by 1 base and J by 1 base, with 11 bases between them. The CDR3 extends over 16 amino acids. Sample: sorted CD4+, CD8+, or CD8+CD57+ T cells (not recorded which) from PBMCs. The chain uses TRBV15 and TRBJ1-3; no clear D gene. The origin of this receptor is a human donor in good health, serving as a control. The CDR3 loop reads CATSRVGILSGNTIYF. CDR3 bases: TGTGCCACCAGCAGAGTGGGAATTTTGTCTGGAAACACCATATATTTT.